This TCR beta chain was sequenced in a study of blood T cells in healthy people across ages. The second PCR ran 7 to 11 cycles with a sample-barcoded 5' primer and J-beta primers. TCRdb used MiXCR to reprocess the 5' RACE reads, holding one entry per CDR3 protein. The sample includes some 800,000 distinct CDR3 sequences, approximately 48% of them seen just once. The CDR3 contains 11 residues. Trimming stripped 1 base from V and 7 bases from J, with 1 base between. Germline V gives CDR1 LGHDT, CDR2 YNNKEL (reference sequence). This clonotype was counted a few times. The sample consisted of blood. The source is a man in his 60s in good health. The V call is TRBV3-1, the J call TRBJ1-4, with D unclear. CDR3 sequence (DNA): TGTGCCAGCAGCCAAGCTGAAAAACTGTTTTTT. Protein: CASSQAEKLFF.